This T cell receptor (beta chain) was identified in a study of CD8+CD57+ T cells in acquired aplastic anemia. Study in general: Sorted cells (CD4+ and CD8+) yielded DNA amounts that averaged about 3.1 ug.

Whole-study findings and limits: Common to patients and controls were twenty-nine CD8+ CDR3 sequences.

Selection for sequencing was limited to patients who had shown CD8+CD57+ cell expansion by flow cytometry. With respect to this clonotype: The antigen is unknown.

The template for TCR beta VDJ and CDR3 sequence profiling was genomic DNA. TCRdb itself ran the reads through MiXCR, one entry per CDR3 protein. Among hundreds of thousands of distinct CDR3 sequences listed, under 60% were seen once. The TCR was taken from a human donor with aplastic anemia. The specimen sequenced was sorted CD4+, CD8+, or CD8+CD57+ T cells (not recorded which) from PBMCs.

CDR3 loop: CASSGQGQYNSPLHF. CDR3 DNA sequence: TGTGCCAGCAGTGGTCAGGGGCAGTATAATTCACCCCTCCACTTT. The chain uses TRBV25-1 and TRBJ1-6; possibly TRBD1 for D (6 bases). The V gene lost 4 bases and the J gene lost 4 bases, with 11 bases spanning the gap. Germline lookup yields CDR1 MGHDK and CDR2 SYGVNS. This CDR3 comprises 15 residues.